The rows below give T cell receptor beta chains drawn from one sample of a study of blood T cell repertoires in COVID-19. Assay: immunoSEQ multiplex PCR; the TCRdb copy retains only in-frame clones and omits some. The sample records roughly 57,000 clones, about 73% being singletons. Sequencing was done on a sample of peripheral blood. These receptors were obtained from a woman aged 70-85 years with acute or convalescent COVID-19. CDR3s include the opening cysteine and the closing phenylalanine or tryptophan. Each record gives: CDR3 DNA, CDR3 protein, CDR3 length, D gene, V gene, J gene, clone size. The D gene is left open where the match is weak. Size is stated for part of the rows, as once, few or many counts, or as a class when the clone is expanded.

CDR3 DNA: TGTGCCAGTGGGCCAAACCCCAATCCGAACACTGAAGCTTTCTTT
CDR3 protein: CASGPNPNPNTEAFF
CDR3 length: 15
D gene: -
V gene: TRBV6-5
J gene: TRBJ1-1
clone size: -

CDR3 DNA: TGTGCCAGCAGCGGAATAGGAGACGTCCTGACTTTC
CDR3 protein: CASSGIGDVLTF
CDR3 length: 12
D gene: -
V gene: TRBV5-5
J gene: TRBJ2-6
clone size: -

CDR3 DNA: TGTGCCTGGAGTGTACTAGGGCAGGGGTCCATAGCTTTCTTT
CDR3 protein: CAWSVLGQGSIAFF
CDR3 length: 14
D gene: -
V gene: TRBV30
J gene: TRBJ1-1
clone size: -

CDR3 DNA: TGTGCCAGCATCACAAGCACAGATACGCAGTATTTT
CDR3 protein: CASITSTDTQYF
CDR3 length: 12
D gene: -
V gene: TRBV28
J gene: TRBJ2-3
clone size: -

CDR3 DNA: TGTGCCAGCACCCTTCTAGGACAGAGCACAGATACGCAGTATTTT
CDR3 protein: CASTLLGQSTDTQYF
CDR3 length: 15
D gene: -
V gene: TRBV11-2
J gene: TRBJ2-3
clone size: -

CDR3 DNA: TGTGCCAGCAGTTCCGGGACAGAAACGACTTATGGCTACACCTTC
CDR3 protein: CASSSGTETTYGYTF
CDR3 length: 15
D gene: TRBD1
V gene: TRBV27
J gene: TRBJ1-2
clone size: -

CDR3 DNA: TGTGCCAGCAGCCAAGCTTTCGACAGGGGCGGGGGGACCCAGTACTTC
CDR3 protein: CASSQAFDRGGGTQYF
CDR3 length: 16
D gene: -
V gene: TRBV3-1/TRBV3-2
J gene: TRBJ2-5
clone size: -

CDR3 DNA: TGTGCCAGTAGGCAGCCGGGACATCAGGGCTATGGCTACACCTTC
CDR3 protein: CASRQPGHQGYGYTF
CDR3 length: 15
D gene: -
V gene: TRBV19
J gene: TRBJ1-2
clone size: -

CDR3 DNA: TGTGCCAGCAGCCAAGGACAGGGGGCAGTCTCACCCCTCCACTTT
CDR3 protein: CASSQGQGAVSPLHF
CDR3 length: 15
D gene: TRBD1
V gene: TRBV3-1/TRBV3-2
J gene: TRBJ1-6
clone size: few

CDR3 DNA: TGCGCCAGCAGCTTGGCCTTCAGGGGGCGTAAAAATGAGCAGTTCTTC
CDR3 protein: CASSLAFRGRKNEQFF
CDR3 length: 16
D gene: TRBD1
V gene: TRBV5-1
J gene: TRBJ2-1
clone size: -

CDR3 DNA: TGTCGGCGGCCCCAGGGCTCGGGAAACACCATATATTTT
CDR3 protein: CRRPQGSGNTIYF
CDR3 length: 13
D gene: -
V gene: TRBV19
J gene: TRBJ1-3
clone size: few